This TCR beta chain emerged from a study of human T cells and chemical hapten exposure. As for time point: patch test 1, 2 weeks after DPC sensitization. Sample treatment: therapeutic diphenylcyclopropenone sensitization with weekly scalp DPC. TCRdb recomputed calls from the RACE reads with MiXCR, one row per CDR3 protein. The sample gives 340,000 or so distinct CDR3 sequences, around 7% of which show up once; 8.4% is in the top ten. The TCR sequence derives from a woman under 30 with alopecia areata. Some clones in this sample may be carry-over from other donors' samples. Material: whole blood, obtained in connection with sensitization to the hapten diphenylcyclopropenone (DPC).

The CDR3 spells CSARGETGQGKTEAFF. DNA for the CDR3: TGCAGTGCTAGAGGCGAGACCGGACAGGGGAAAACTGAAGCTTTCTTT. The chain couples TRBV20-1 to TRBJ1-1; 9 bases agree with TRBD1. With 1 base clipped from V and 5 bases from J, the junction kept 11 bases outside the gene matches. Per the germline V gene, CDR1 is DFQATT and CDR2 is SNEGSKA (reference sequence). The CDR3 is 16 amino acids.